The next 18 T cell receptor beta chains were all read from a single sample in a study of T cell responses to AZD1222 COVID-19 vaccine. Some clones are missing from TCRdb's copy, which holds only in-frame ones; the method was immunoSEQ multiplex PCR. The profile shows under 140,000 clones, less than 90% of them singletons. The input for sequencing was peripheral blood, taken on day 0 of AZD1222 vaccination. These receptor sequences come from an adult in good health.

This chain connects TRBV9 to TRBJ1-2; tentative D call: TRBD1 (6 bases). Trimming shortened V by 3 bases and J by 0 bases, and 18 bases separated the two germline ends. This CDR3 comprises 17 residues. Germline assignment: CDR1 SGDLS and CDR2 YYNGEE. The chain's CDR3 is CASSAWRDNLANYGYTF. The CDR3 DNA reads as TGTGCCAGCAGCGCCTGGCGGGACAACCTTGCTAACTATGGCTACACCTTC.

The chain has TRBV5-1 and TRBJ1-2, with D unresolved. Trimming left V 0 bases short and J 4 bases short, with 13 bases between. The CDR3 sequence is 15 residues long. Germline CDR1 SGHRS, CDR2 YFSETQ. The CDR3 loop is CASSLDRGEIYGYTF. The CDR3 nucleotides are TGCGCCAGCAGCTTGGATCGGGGTGAGATCTATGGCTACACCTTC.

The V and J genes are TRBV5-6 and TRBJ1-3; 10 positions agree with TRBD1. Trimming at V came to 4 bases and at J to 0 bases, leaving 7 bases not matched to a gene. Germline V gives CDR1 SGHDT, CDR2 YYEEEE. The CDR3 covers 17 residues. The CDR3 DNA follows: TGTGCCAGCAGCCGGGGACAGGGGTACTTCTCTGGAAACACCATATATTTT. Translating gives CASSRGQGYFSGNTIYF. The full variable domain, with the rest looked up from reference TRBV5-6 and TRBJ1-3, is DAGVTQSPTHLIKTRGQQVTLRCSPKSGHDTVSWYQQALGQGPQFIFQYYEEEERQRGNFPDRFSGHQFPNYSSELNVNALLLGDSALYLCASSRGQGYFSGNTIYFGEGSWLTVV.

This clone is a singleton in its sample. The chain couples TRBV15 to TRBJ2-1; maybe TRBD1 (6 bases). The germline gives CDR1 LNHNV, CDR2 YYDKDF (reference sequence). V was cut by 2 bases and J by 7 bases, with 9 bases left in between. This CDR3 is built from 13 residues. The DNA for the CDR3 is TGTGCCACCAGCAGAAAAAGGGGGAATGAGCAGTTCTTC. This codes for CATSRKRGNEQFF.

This clone appeared a single time. The rearrangement joins TRBV3-1 (or the pseudogene TRBV3-2) to TRBJ1-3; D is undetermined. V was shortened by 4 bases and J by 4 bases, with 20 bases between the two germline ends. The V gene's germline CDR1 is LGHDT and CDR2 YNNKEL (reference sequence). This CDR3 spans 17 amino acids. The DNA for the CDR3 is TGTGCCAGCAGCCCCCCTCAACGGGGATTCGACGGAAACACCATATATTTT. Its translation is CASSPPQRGFDGNTIYF.

V usage is TRBV11-2 and J usage is TRBJ1-4; D is ambiguous. Germline V gene data show CDR1 as SGHAT and CDR2 as FQNNGV. Deletions cut 5 bases from V and 8 bases from J, with 9 bases between. The CDR3 spans 12 residues. The CDR3 sequence is CASSLLGEKLFF. The CDR3 DNA reads TGTGCCAGCAGCCTACTAGGGGAAAAACTGTTTTTT.

V and J are TRBV2 and TRBJ2-7; D remains unclear. Trimming removed 9 bases at V and 0 bases at J, with 15 bases between. The CDR3 has 14 residues. Germline V CDR1 and CDR2: SNHLY, FYNNEI. Here the CDR3 reads CASPRWASSYEQYF. CDR3 sequence (DNA): TGTGCCAGTCCGCGATGGGCGAGCTCCTACGAGCAGTACTTC.

The chain couples TRBV5-1 to TRBJ2-3; TRBD1 or TRBD2 may be the D gene (5 bases each). Looked up from germline, CDR1 is SGHRS and CDR2 is YFSETQ. Trimming stripped 4 bases from V and 2 bases from J, with 20 bases between. The CDR3 is made up of 17 amino acids. The CDR3 DNA reads as TGCGCCAGCAGCGCTACAGGAGGACTTTTGAACACAGATACGCAGTATTTT. Amino acid sequence: CASSATGGLLNTDTQYF.

Notes on this clone: At one of its ends the junction is not consistent with the germline gene, which may arise from a read error. The chain recombines TRBV5-1 with TRBJ1-1; 7 bases fit TRBD1. This CDR3 is built from 12 residues. Germline CDR1 reads SGHRS; CDR2 reads YFSETQ. The CDR3 sequence is CASSRGQSEAFF. The CDR3 coding sequence is TGCGCCAGCAGCCGGGGACAGTCTGAGGCTTTCTTT.

This clone was found a few times. V is TRBV12-5 and J is TRBJ2-1; no clear D. In germline, CDR1 is LGHNT, CDR2 FRNRAP. This CDR3 comprises 14 residues. Trimming pared 1 base from V and 6 bases from J, leaving 10 bases between. CDR3 nucleotide sequence: TGTGCTAGTGGTTTGGGGCAAGTTGGCAATGAGCAGTTCTTC. Residues: CASGLGQVGNEQFF.

This clone was detected a few times. The chain employs TRBV11-2 and TRBJ1-2, with a possible D match to TRBD1 (5 bases). The V end lost 5 bases, the J end lost 2 bases, and 6 bases lay between the germline ends. CDR1 is SGHAT, CDR2 FQNNGV, per germline. CDR3 size: 12 residues. The CDR3 DNA reads TGTGCCAGCAGCCGGGACAACTATGGCTACACCTTC. It is translated as CASSRDNYGYTF.

V usage is TRBV18 and J usage is TRBJ1-1, with D possibly TRBD1 on 5 matching bases. Deletions cut 1 base from V and 3 bases from J, with 12 bases between. Germline-derived CDR1 and CDR2 are KGHSH and LQKENI. There are 15 residues in the CDR3. The chain's CDR3 is CASSPLVVRDTEAFF. As DNA, the CDR3 is TGTGCCAGCTCACCACTAGTAGTCAGGGACACTGAAGCTTTCTTT.

The V call is TRBV29-1, the J call TRBJ1-1; D possibly corresponds to TRBD1 (6 bases). Trimming pared 6 bases from V and 1 base from J, leaving 18 bases between. Germline V lookup: CDR1 SQVTM, CDR2 ANQGSEA. This CDR3 contains 15 residues. CDR3 region: CSVQTRQGPNTEAFF. The CDR3 DNA follows: TGCAGCGTCCAAACACGGCAGGGGCCGAACACTGAAGCTTTCTTT.

This clone appeared a single time. The genes are TRBV6-1 and TRBJ1-1; D unresolved. Germline assignment: CDR1 MNHNS and CDR2 SASEGT. This CDR3 contains 17 residues. V was trimmed by 2 bases and J by 0 bases, leaving 16 bases between them. DNA for the CDR3: TGTGCCAGCAGTGAACCCCCCGGAGGATCGATGAACACTGAAGCTTTCTTT. This translates into CASSEPPGGSMNTEAFF.

The V and J genes are TRBV19 and TRBJ2-5; TRBD1 is a possible D gene (6 bases). Trimming removed 6 bases from V and 5 bases from J, with 13 bases in between. The CDR3 runs 13 residues. In germline, CDR1 is LNHDA, CDR2 SQIVND (reference sequence). The CDR3 sequence: CASSHPQGETQYF. The CDR3 region has the DNA TGTGCCAGTAGCCACCCCCAGGGGGAGACCCAGTACTTC.

The V call is TRBV6-1, the J call TRBJ1-2; 8 bases align to TRBD1. The germline CDR1 and CDR2 sequences are MNHNS and SASEGT. V dropped 3 bases and J dropped 4; count of bases not matched to a gene: 7. CDR3 length equals 15 residues. CDR3 sequence reads: CASSDRTGPIYGYTF. The CDR3, as DNA: TGTGCCAGCAGTGATCGGACAGGGCCGATCTATGGCTACACCTTC.

To note about this clone: The identical CDR3 is also encoded by other nucleotide sequences in the sample. The V call is TRBV12-5, the J call TRBJ1-1; weak D call: TRBD1 (5 bases). The CDR3 spans 13 residues. V was cut by 6 bases and J by 1 base, with 9 bases left in between. CDR1 is LGHNT and CDR2 is FRNRAP in the germline V gene. In nucleotides, the CDR3 is TGTGCTAGTGGACGGACACGGAACACTGAAGCTTTCTTT. As protein: CASGRTRNTEAFF.

This sequence joins TRBV6-5 and TRBJ2-6, with D hard to call. The V and J ends lost 8 bases and 0 bases respectively, with 8 bases between them. The CDR3 loop spans 14 amino acids. Germline-derived CDR1 and CDR2 are MNHEY and SVGAGI. Here the CDR3 DNA reads TGTGCCAGCCGATACTTCTCTGGGGCCAACGTCCTGACTTTC. This translates into CASRYFSGANVLTF.